A single sample is the source of the 30 T cell receptor beta chains below, sequenced in a study of CD8 T cells in Susac syndrome (dated by TCRdb to the late 2010s). The library was prepared using the immunoSEQ multiplex PCR assay. RNA was extracted using the RNeasy kit, and roughly 0.5 to 1 microgram was reverse transcribed with random hexamers. TCRdb passed the public sequencing reads through fastp at Q25 and MiXCR, retaining productive beta sequences. Every entry covers one CDR3 protein and lists the most common genes and DNA from its rows. This sample lists about 120,000 distinct CDR3 sequences; approximately 94% were detected once. The top ten clonotypes cover roughly 0.095% of the sample. Sequencing was performed on CD4+ T cells from PBMCs. These TCRs come from a human donor in good health.

This clonotype has a single count. V and J are TRBV15 and TRBJ1-3; tentatively, D is TRBD1 (5 bases). Trimming left V 5 bases short and J 0 bases short, with 11 bases between. Germline CDR1 is LNHNV and CDR2 is YYDKDF (reference sequence). This CDR3 has 15 residues. The CDR3 loop is CATSPGPNSGNTIYF. In DNA form, the CDR3 reads TGTGCCACCAGCCCGGGACCGAACTCTGGAAACACCATATATTTT.

The rearrangement links TRBV9 to TRBJ2-2; D remains ambiguous. V lost 1 base and J 0 bases, leaving 10 bases between the germline ends. Germline CDR1 SGDLS, CDR2 YYNGEE. There are 16 residues in the CDR3. The CDR3 reads CASSVKGKTNTGELFF. CDR3 nucleotide sequence: TGTGCCAGCAGCGTAAAAGGGAAGACGAACACCGGGGAGCTGTTTTTT.

This sequence joins TRBV4-3 and TRBJ2-7; no reliable D call. CDR3 length: 12 amino acids. V lost 3 bases, J lost 7 bases, and 10 bases lay in between. Germline CDR1 is LGHNA and CDR2 is YSLEER. The CDR3 bases are TGCGCCAGCAGCCAGTCCGGGCGGGAGCAGTACTTC. This encodes CASSQSGREQYF.

The chain recombines TRBV11-2 with TRBJ2-7; D ambiguous. Trimming left V 8 bases short and J 5 bases short, with 10 bases between. The CDR3 is made up of 11 amino acids. Germline CDR1 is SGHAT and CDR2 is FQNNGV. The CDR3 sequence is CASASVDEQYF. CDR3 in DNA: TGTGCCAGCGCCTCTGTCGACGAGCAGTACTTC. Filled out from reference TRBV11-2 and TRBJ2-7, the complete variable domain reads EAGVAQSPRYKIIEKRQSVAFWCNPISGHATLYWYQQILGQGPKLLIQFQNNGVVDDSQLPKDRFSAERLKGVDSTLKIQPAKLEDSAVYLCASASVDEQYFGPGTRLTVT.

V usage is TRBV6-2 or TRBV6-3 and J usage is TRBJ1-5, with D possibly TRBD1 on 5 matching bases. The ends were cut back, 5 bases at V and 10 bases at J, with 21 bases in the middle. Germline V gives CDR1 MNHEY, CDR2 SVGEGT. CDR3 length equals 15 residues. CDR3 sequence: CASSLQTGSGRPQHF. Written as DNA, the CDR3 is TGTGCCAGCAGTCTTCAAACGGGTTCGGGGCGACCCCAGCATTTT.

This chain joins TRBV6-5 and TRBJ2-7; TRBD2 agrees at 7 bases. With V trimmed by 8 bases and J by 6 bases, 4 bases remained unmatched. Germline V gene lookup returns CDR1 MNHEY and CDR2 SVGAGI. This CDR3 has 11 residues. CDR3 bases: TGTGCCAGCGGACTAGGGGTCGAGCAGTACTTC. This codes for CASGLGVEQYF.

This sequence joins TRBV29-1 and TRBJ1-3, with 7 bases fitting TRBD1. Per germline, CDR1 SQVTM and CDR2 ANQGSEA. The trim removed 7 bases at V and 6 bases at J, leaving 6 bases unmatched. This CDR3 spans 12 amino acids. The CDR3: CSAQGNANTIYF. CDR3 DNA sequence: TGCAGCGCACAGGGGAACGCAAACACCATATATTTT. Drawing the rest from reference TRBV29-1 and TRBJ1-3, the complete variable domain is SAVISQKPSRDICQRGTSLTIQCQVDSQVTMMFWYRQQPGQSLTLIATANQGSEATYESGFVIDKFPISRPNLTFSTLTVSNMSPEDSSIYLCSAQGNANTIYFGEGSWLTVV.

This clonotype was found once. The chain links TRBV7-2 to TRBJ2-7; D possibly matches TRBD1 or TRBD2 (5 bases each). The germline CDR1 and CDR2 sequences are SGHTA and FQGNSA. With 5 bases removed from V and 4 bases from J, the gap between germline ends came to 18 bases. This CDR3 has 15 residues. The CDR3 region has the DNA TGTGCCAGCAGCGCGAGGGACGTAGGCAGGTACGAGCAGTACTTC. This encodes CASSARDVGRYEQYF.

This chain links TRBV5-6 with TRBJ2-1, with D possibly matching TRBD2 (6 bases). CDR3 length: 14 amino acids. Germline-derived CDR1 and CDR2 are SGHDT and YYEEEE. V was shortened by 0 bases and J by 6 bases, with 10 bases between the two germline ends. The CDR3 sequence: CASSLEGLTNEQFF. The CDR3 nucleotides are TGTGCCAGCAGCTTGGAGGGACTCACCAATGAGCAGTTCTTC.

This chain uses TRBV7-9 with TRBJ2-7, with D perhaps TRBD2 (5 bases). Trimming removed 7 bases at V and 2 bases at J, with 12 bases between. The V gene's germline CDR1 is SEHNR and CDR2 FQNEAQ (reference sequence). The CDR3 has 13 amino acids. The DNA for the CDR3 is TGTGCCAGCACCCCGTGGGAGCCCTACGAGCAGTACTTC. Its protein is CASTPWEPYEQYF.

The chain carries TRBV5-1 and TRBJ2-1, with a weak D call TRBD2 (5 bases). The CDR3 runs to 15 residues. The germline V gene encodes CDR1 SGHRS and CDR2 YFSETQ. V was shortened by 0 bases and J by 5 bases, with 12 bases between the two germline ends. The CDR3 DNA follows: TGCGCCAGCAGCTTGGTCCCCACTAGTAACAATGAGCAGTTCTTC. Translated: CASSLVPTSNNEQFF. Complete variable domain (other parts from reference TRBV5-1 and TRBJ2-1): KAGVTQTPRYLIKTRGQQVTLSCSPISGHRSVSWYQQTPGQGLQFLFEYFSETQRNKGNFPGRFSGRQFSNSRSEMNVSTLELGDSALYLCASSLVPTSNNEQFFGPGTRLTVL.

The table lists this clonotype with a count of one. The chain employs TRBV6-1 and TRBJ2-7, with TRBD2 matching over 12 bases. Germline V gene data show CDR1 as MNHNS and CDR2 as SASEGT. The CDR3 totals 18 residues. The V gene end was trimmed by 5 bases and the J gene end by 4 bases; junction bases not matched to a gene: 15. Here the CDR3 reads CASSKWASGRAGGYEQYF. CDR3 DNA: TGTGCCAGCAGTAAATGGGCTAGCGGGAGGGCCGGGGGTTACGAGCAGTACTTC.

This clonotype was observed once. The V gene is TRBV25-1, the J gene TRBJ1-1; tentative D call: TRBD1 (5 bases). Germline V CDR1 and CDR2: MGHDK, SYGVNS. The CDR3 totals 16 residues. V was pared by 1 base and J by 6 bases, with 18 bases between. CDR3 region: CASSESQGISAAEAFF. In DNA, the CDR3 is TGTGCCAGCAGTGAATCCCAGGGAATCAGCGCCGCTGAAGCTTTCTTT.

The rearrangement uses TRBV6-2 or TRBV6-3 and TRBJ2-1; no firm D call. V lost 0 bases and J 15 bases, leaving 15 bases between the germline ends. CDR1 and CDR2 (germline): MNHEY, SVGEGT. CDR3 length: 13 amino acids. CDR3 DNA sequence: TGTGCCAGCAGTTACTCATCCCGGCACTCCCCGTTCTTC. Its translation is CASSYSSRHSPFF.

V is TRBV28 and J is TRBJ2-5; 15 positions match TRBD2. Germline CDR1 MDHEN, CDR2 SYDVKM. CDR3 size: 18 residues. J was trimmed by 1 base and V by 5 bases; bases with no gene match: 8. The CDR3 DNA sequence: TGTGCCAGCAGTAGGGGACTAGCGGGAGGAAAGGGCCAAGAGACCCAGTACTTC. Residues: CASSRGLAGGKGQETQYF.

The chain links TRBV7-8 to TRBJ2-7, with TRBD1 as a possible D gene (5 bases). The CDR3 is 12 amino acids. The V end lost 3 bases, the J end lost 7 bases, and 10 bases lay between the germline ends. CDR1 is SGHVS and CDR2 is FQNEAQ in the germline V gene. For the CDR3, the DNA is TGTGCCAGCAGCTTTGAAAGGGGAGAGCAGTACTTC. Its translation is CASSFERGEQYF.

V is TRBV7-2 and J is TRBJ2-3; D is unclear. This CDR3 is 14 amino acids long. Germline CDR1 reads SGHTA; CDR2 reads FQGNSA. V was shortened by 5 bases and J by 1 base, with 10 bases between the two germline ends. Here the CDR3 reads CASSPSQGTDTQYF. The CDR3 nucleotides read TGTGCCAGCAGCCCCAGTCAAGGCACAGATACGCAGTATTTT.

This chain joins TRBV7-2 and TRBJ2-5, with D hard to call. This CDR3 is built from 14 residues. Germline V gene lookup returns CDR1 SGHTA and CDR2 FQGNSA. Trimming removed 4 bases at V and 2 bases at J, with 11 bases between. DNA for the CDR3: TGTGCCAGCAGCTCTTGGACGTTGCAAGAGACCCAGTACTTC. This translates into CASSSWTLQETQYF.

The chain employs TRBV11-2 and TRBJ2-5; 7 nucleotides line up with TRBD2. CDR3 length equals 16 residues. Per the germline V gene, CDR1 is SGHAT and CDR2 is FQNNGV. Unmatched junction bases numbered 10, after V lost 1 base and J lost 5 bases. This CDR3 is CASSLVTGTTTETQYF. CDR3 in DNA: TGTGCCAGCAGCTTAGTAACCGGGACTACCACCGAGACCCAGTACTTC.

The J gene is TRBJ2-2, the V gene TRBV25-1; D is perhaps TRBD2 (5 bases). The ends were cut back, 5 bases at V and 4 bases at J, with 11 bases in the middle. The CDR3 is 14 amino acids. The germline V gene has CDR1 MGHDK and CDR2 SYGVNS. The DNA of the CDR3 is TGTGCCAGCAGTTGGTCTAGCTTCACCGGGGAGCTGTTTTTT. Its translation: CASSWSSFTGELFF.

The chain employs TRBV7-2 and TRBJ2-7; 9 positions agree with TRBD1. CDR3 length equals 15 residues. CDR1 SGHTA and CDR2 FQGNSA come from the germline V gene. V lost 5 bases and J lost 4; bases outside the gene matches: 9. CDR3 sequence: CASSPKAGQGYEQYF. As DNA, the CDR3 is TGTGCCAGCAGCCCGAAAGCGGGACAGGGTTACGAGCAGTACTTC.

The chain combines TRBV7-9 with TRBJ1-1, with a tentative D call TRBD1 (5 bases). Germline CDR1 SEHNR, CDR2 FQNEAQ (reference sequence). V lost 1 base and J lost 11, with 11 bases in between. CDR3 size: 12 residues. CDR3 sequence: CASSLELGTAFF. For the CDR3, the DNA is TGTGCCAGCAGCTTAGAGTTGGGGACGGCTTTCTTT.

The rearrangement joins TRBV6-4 to TRBJ2-5; TRBD1 might be the D (5 bases). Germline V gives CDR1 MRHNA, CDR2 SNTAGT. The CDR3 runs to 13 residues. Trimming left V 10 bases short and J 1 base short, with 13 bases between. CDR3 nucleotide sequence: TGTGCCACCCCGGACAAGACCCAAGAGACCCAGTACTTC. It codes for CATPDKTQETQYF.

The chain has TRBV15 and TRBJ2-7; D might be TRBD2 (6 bases). CDR3 length: 13 residues. The germline CDR1 and CDR2 sequences are LNHNV and YYDKDF (reference sequence). The V end was cut by 1 base, the J end by 6 bases, with 10 bases between. CDR3 bases: TGTGCCACCAGCAGAGGTATGGAGGGCGAGCAGTACTTC. This translates into CATSRGMEGEQYF. Full variable domain (missing parts from reference TRBV15 and TRBJ2-7): DAMVIQNPRYQVTQFGKPVTLSCSQTLNHNVMYWYQQKSSQAPKLLFHYYDKDFNNEADTPDNFQSRRPNTSFCFLDIRSPGLGDTAMYLCATSRGMEGEQYFGPGTRLTVT.

V is TRBV6-2 or TRBV6-3 and J is TRBJ2-2; D possibly corresponds to TRBD2 (6 bases). Germline values: CDR1 MNHEY, CDR2 SVGEGT. CDR3 length: 14 residues. The ends were cut back, 4 bases at V and 4 bases at J, with 10 bases in the middle. The CDR3 bases are TGTGCCAGCAGTTGGGGGGTTGGCACCGGGGAGCTGTTTTTT. Amino acids: CASSWGVGTGELFF.

The chain recombines TRBV6-6 with TRBJ2-7, with 10 bases that match TRBD2. The V and J ends lost 6 bases and 0 bases, in that order; junction bases with no gene match: 8. CDR1 and CDR2 from the germline V gene are MNHNY and SVGAGI (reference sequence). The CDR3 loop spans 16 amino acids. The CDR3 sequence: CASSRLAGGSSYEQYF. For the CDR3, the DNA is TGTGCCAGCAGCCGGTTAGCGGGAGGCTCCTCCTACGAGCAGTACTTC.

The gene calls are TRBV13 and TRBJ2-5; perhaps TRBD1 as D (6 bases). CDR3 size: 15 residues. In germline, CDR1 is PRHDT, CDR2 FYEKMQ (reference sequence). Trimming stripped 5 bases from V and 2 bases from J, with 15 bases between. The CDR3 here is CASSLSQGLQETQYF. The CDR3 DNA reads TGTGCCAGCAGCCTGTCACAGGGCCTACAAGAGACCCAGTACTTC.

The chain is built from TRBV7-9 and TRBJ1-2, with TRBD1 as a possible D gene (5 bases). Trimming pared 6 bases from V and 4 bases from J, leaving 15 bases between. The germline CDR1 and CDR2 sequences are SEHNR and FQNEAQ (reference sequence). The CDR3 sequence is 14 residues long. DNA for the CDR3: TGTGCCAGCAGGATAGGGGACGGACCCTATGGCTACACCTTC. Translating it yields CASRIGDGPYGYTF.

The DNA for the CDR3 is TGTGCCAGCAGCCAGGACACCGCTAACTATGGCTACACCTTC. Amino acid sequence: CASSQDTANYGYTF. The chain employs TRBV3-1 and TRBJ1-2; TRBD1 might be the D (5 bases). V was pared by 3 bases and J by 0 bases, with 8 bases between. The CDR3 length is 14 residues. Germline values: CDR1 LGHDT, CDR2 YNNKEL (reference sequence).

V is TRBV7-2 and J is TRBJ2-1; 7 bases align to TRBD2. Unmatched junction bases numbered 15, after V lost 5 bases and J lost 5 bases. The CDR3 loop spans 17 amino acids. Germline V gives CDR1 SGHTA, CDR2 FQGNSA. CDR3 in DNA: TGTGCCAGCAGCCTGAAGGGAGGGTTCAACCCCCACAATGAGCAGTTCTTC. It encodes CASSLKGGFNPHNEQFF.